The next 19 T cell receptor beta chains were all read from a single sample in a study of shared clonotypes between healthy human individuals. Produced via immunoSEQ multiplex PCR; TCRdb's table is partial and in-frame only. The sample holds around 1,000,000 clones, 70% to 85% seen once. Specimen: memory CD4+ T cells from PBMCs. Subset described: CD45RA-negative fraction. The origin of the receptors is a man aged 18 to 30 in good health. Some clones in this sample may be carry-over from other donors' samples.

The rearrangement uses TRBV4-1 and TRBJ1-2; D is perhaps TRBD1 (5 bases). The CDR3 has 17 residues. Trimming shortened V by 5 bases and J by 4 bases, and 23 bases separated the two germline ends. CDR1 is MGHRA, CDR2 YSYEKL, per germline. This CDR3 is CASSTLSGTRDLYGYTF. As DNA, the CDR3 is TGCGCCAGCAGCACACTCTCCGGGACCCGAGACCTCTATGGCTACACCTTC.

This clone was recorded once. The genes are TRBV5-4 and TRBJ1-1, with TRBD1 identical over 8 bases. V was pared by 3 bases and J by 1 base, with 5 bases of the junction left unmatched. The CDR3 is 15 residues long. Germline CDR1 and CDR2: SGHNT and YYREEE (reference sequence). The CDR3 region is CASSSKGTGNTEAFF. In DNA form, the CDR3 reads TGTGCCAGCAGCTCAAAAGGGACAGGGAACACTGAAGCTTTCTTT.

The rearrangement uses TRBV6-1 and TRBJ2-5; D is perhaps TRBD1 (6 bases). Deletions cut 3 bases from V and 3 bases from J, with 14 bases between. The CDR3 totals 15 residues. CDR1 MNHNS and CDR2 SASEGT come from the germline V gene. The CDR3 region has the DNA TGTGCCAGCAGTGAGTACAGGGCGCGAGAAGAGACCCAGTACTTC. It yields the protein CASSEYRAREETQYF.

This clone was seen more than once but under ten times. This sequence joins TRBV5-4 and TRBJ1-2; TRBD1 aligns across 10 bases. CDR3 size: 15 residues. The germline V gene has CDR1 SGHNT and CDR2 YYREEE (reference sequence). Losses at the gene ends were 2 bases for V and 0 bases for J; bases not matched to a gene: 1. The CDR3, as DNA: TGTGCCAGCAGCTTTGGGACAGGGGCTAACTATGGCTACACCTTC. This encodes CASSFGTGANYGYTF. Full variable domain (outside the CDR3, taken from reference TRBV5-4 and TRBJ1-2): ETGVTQSPTHLIKTRGQQVTLRCSSQSGHNTVSWYQQALGQGPQFIFQYYREEENGRGNFPPRFSGLQFPNYSSELNVNALELDDSALYLCASSFGTGANYGYTFGSGTRLTVV.

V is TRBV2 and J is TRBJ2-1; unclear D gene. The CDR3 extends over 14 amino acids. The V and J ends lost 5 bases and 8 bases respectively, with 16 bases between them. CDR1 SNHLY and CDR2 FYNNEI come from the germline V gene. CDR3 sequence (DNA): TGTGCCAGCAGTCCAAGGACCCACGGCGATGAGCAGTTCTTC. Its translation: CASSPRTHGDEQFF.

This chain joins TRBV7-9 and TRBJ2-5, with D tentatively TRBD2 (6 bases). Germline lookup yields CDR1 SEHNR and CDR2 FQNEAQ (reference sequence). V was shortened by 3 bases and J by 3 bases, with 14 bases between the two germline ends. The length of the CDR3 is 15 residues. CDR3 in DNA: TGTGCCAGCAGCTTTTGGACACCGGGAGAAGAGACCCAGTACTTC. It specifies CASSFWTPGEETQYF. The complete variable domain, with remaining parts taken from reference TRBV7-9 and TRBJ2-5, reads DTGVSQNPRHKITKRGQNVTFRCDPISEHNRLYWYRQTLGQGPEFLTYFQNEAQLEKSRLLSDRFSAERPKGSFSTLEIQRTEQGDSAMYLCASSFWTPGEETQYFGPGTRLLVL.

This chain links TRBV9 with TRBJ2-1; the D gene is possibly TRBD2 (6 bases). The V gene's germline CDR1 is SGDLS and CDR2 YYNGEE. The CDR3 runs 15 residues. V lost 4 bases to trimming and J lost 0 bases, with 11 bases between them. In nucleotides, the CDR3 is TGTGCCAGCAGCCTGGGACTCGGCTCCTACAATGAGCAGTTCTTC. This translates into CASSLGLGSYNEQFF. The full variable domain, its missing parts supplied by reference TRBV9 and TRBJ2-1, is DSGVTQTPKHLITATGQRVTLRCSPRSGDLSVYWYQQSLDQGLQFLIQYYNGEERAKGNILERFSAQQFPDLHSELNLSSLELGDSALYFCASSLGLGSYNEQFFGPGTRLTVL.

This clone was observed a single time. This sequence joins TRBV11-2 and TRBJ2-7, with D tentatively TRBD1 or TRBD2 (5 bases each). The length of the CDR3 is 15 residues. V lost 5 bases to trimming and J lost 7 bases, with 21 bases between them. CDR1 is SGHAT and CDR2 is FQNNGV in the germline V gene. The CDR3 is CASSDGTVLFYEQYF. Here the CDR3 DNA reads TGTGCCAGCAGCGACGGGACGGTTCTATTCTATGAGCAGTACTTC. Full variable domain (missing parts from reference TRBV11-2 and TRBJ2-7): EAGVAQSPRYKIIEKRQSVAFWCNPISGHATLYWYQQILGQGPKLLIQFQNNGVVDDSQLPKDRFSAERLKGVDSTLKIQPAKLEDSAVYLCASSDGTVLFYEQYFGPGTRLTVT.

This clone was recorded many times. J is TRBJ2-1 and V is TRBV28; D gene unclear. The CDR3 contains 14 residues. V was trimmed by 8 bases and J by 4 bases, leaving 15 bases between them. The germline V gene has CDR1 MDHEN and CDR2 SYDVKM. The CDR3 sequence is CASQAGFAYNEQFF. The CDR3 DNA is TGTGCCAGCCAAGCCGGGTTCGCATACAATGAGCAGTTCTTC. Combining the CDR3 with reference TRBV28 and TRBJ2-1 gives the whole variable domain DVKVTQSSRYLVKRTGEKVFLECVQDMDHENMFWYRQDPGLGLRLIYFSYDVKMKEKGDIPEGYSVSREKKERFSLILESASTNQTSMYLCASQAGFAYNEQFFGPGTRLTVL.

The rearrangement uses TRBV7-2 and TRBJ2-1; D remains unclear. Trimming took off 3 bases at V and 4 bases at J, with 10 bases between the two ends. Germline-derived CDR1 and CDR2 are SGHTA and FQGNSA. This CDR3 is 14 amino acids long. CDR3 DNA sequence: TGTGCCAGCAGCTTTACTGCGACATACAATGAGCAGTTCTTC. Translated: CASSFTATYNEQFF.

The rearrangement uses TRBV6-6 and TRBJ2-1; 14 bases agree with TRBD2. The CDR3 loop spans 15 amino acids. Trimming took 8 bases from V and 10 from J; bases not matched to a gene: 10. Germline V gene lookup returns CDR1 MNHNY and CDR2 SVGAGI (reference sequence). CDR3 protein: CASPRLAGGPGEQFF. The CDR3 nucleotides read TGTGCCAGCCCGCGACTAGCGGGAGGGCCTGGGGAGCAGTTCTTC.

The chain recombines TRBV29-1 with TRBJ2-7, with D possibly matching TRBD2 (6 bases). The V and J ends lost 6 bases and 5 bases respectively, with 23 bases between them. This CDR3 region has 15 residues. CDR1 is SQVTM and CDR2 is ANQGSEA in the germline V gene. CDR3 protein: CSVGRGGSISDEQYF. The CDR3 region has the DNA TGCAGCGTCGGTCGAGGAGGGAGCATCAGCGACGAGCAGTACTTC.

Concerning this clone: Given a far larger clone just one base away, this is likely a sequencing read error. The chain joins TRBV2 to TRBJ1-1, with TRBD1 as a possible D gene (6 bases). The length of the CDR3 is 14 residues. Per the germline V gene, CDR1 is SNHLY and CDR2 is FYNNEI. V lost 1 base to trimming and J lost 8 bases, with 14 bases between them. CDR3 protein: CASSEETGSREAFF. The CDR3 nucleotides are TGTGCCAGCAGTGAAGAAACAGGGAGTAGGGAAGCTTTCTTT.

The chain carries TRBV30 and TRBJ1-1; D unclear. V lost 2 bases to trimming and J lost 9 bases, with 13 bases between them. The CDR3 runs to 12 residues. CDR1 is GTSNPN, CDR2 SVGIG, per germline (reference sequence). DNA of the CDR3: TGTGCCTGGAGTTCTCTTCCCGGGAAAGCTTTCTTT. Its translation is CAWSSLPGKAFF. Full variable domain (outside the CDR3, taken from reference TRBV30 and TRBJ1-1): SQTIHQWPATLVQPVGSPLSLECTVEGTSNPNLYWYRQAAGRGLQLLFYSVGIGQISSEVPQNLSASRPQDRQFILSSKKLLLSDSGFYLCAWSSLPGKAFFGQGTRLTVV.

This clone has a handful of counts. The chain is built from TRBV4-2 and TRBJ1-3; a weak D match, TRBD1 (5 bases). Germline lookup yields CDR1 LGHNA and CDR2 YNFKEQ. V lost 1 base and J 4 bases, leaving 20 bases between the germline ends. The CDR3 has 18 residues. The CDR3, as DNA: TGTGCCAGCAGCCAAGTTGGATTGATCGGGGCAACGGGAAACACCATATATTTT. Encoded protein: CASSQVGLIGATGNTIYF.

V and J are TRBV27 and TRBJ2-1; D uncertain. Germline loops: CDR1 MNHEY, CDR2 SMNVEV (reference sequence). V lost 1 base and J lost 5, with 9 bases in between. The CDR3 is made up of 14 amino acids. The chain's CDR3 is CASSLFRQNNEQFF. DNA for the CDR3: TGTGCCAGCAGTTTATTCCGGCAGAACAATGAGCAGTTCTTC.

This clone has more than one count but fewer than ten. The DNA for the CDR3 is TGTGCCAGCAGTCCGGGACAGGGATACTACGAGCAGTACTTC. Protein sequence: CASSPGQGYYEQYF. The chain links TRBV27 to TRBJ2-7; 9 bases are shared with TRBD1. Germline CDR1 MNHEY, CDR2 SMNVEV (reference sequence). With 5 bases clipped from V and 3 bases from J, the junction kept 5 bases outside the gene matches. The CDR3 has 14 amino acids.

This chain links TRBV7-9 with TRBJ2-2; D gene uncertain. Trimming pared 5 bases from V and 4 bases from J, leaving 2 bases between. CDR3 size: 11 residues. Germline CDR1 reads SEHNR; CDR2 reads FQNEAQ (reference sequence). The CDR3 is CASSSTGELFF. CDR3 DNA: TGTGCCAGCAGCAGCACCGGGGAGCTGTTTTTT.

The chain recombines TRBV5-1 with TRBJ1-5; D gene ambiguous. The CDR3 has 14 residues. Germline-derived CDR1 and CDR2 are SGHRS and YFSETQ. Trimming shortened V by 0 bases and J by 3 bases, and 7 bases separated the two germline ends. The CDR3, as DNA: TGCGCCAGCAGCTTGGGAGATTTCAATCAGCCCCAGCATTTT. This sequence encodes CASSLGDFNQPQHF.